This T cell receptor (beta chain) was sequenced for a study of tumor-infiltrating T cells and Merkel cell polyomavirus. Across the whole study: CD8+ T cells recognized the Merkel cell polyomavirus KLL epitope. Study conclusions and caveats: Only one public clonotype, shared by two patients, appeared among 397 sequences.

Some clones are missing from TCRdb's copy, which holds only in-frame ones; the method was immunoSEQ multiplex PCR. The sample contains 20,000 to 30,000 clones, roughly nine tenths of which appear only once. A word on this clone: The antigen remains undetermined.

Robust Merkel cell polyomavirus Large T antigen positivity by immunohistochemistry was seen in all patients' tumors. The median patient age was roughly 65 (range roughly 45 to 80); all Caucasian. The CDR3 length is 14 residues. V was shortened by 5 bases and J by 5 bases, with 15 bases between the two germline ends. CDR1 and CDR2 from the germline V gene are ENHRY and SYGVKD. Sample: lymph node tissue. This clonotype was obtained from a man aged 50-60 years with Merkel cell carcinoma. The rearrangement uses TRBV10-3 and TRBJ1-2; tentative D call: TRBD1 (6 bases). CDR3 nucleotide sequence: TGTGCCATCAGTTCTTCAGGGGAACGGTATGGCTACACCTTC. It codes for CAISSSGERYGYTF.